Detailed here is one TCR beta chain. This sample was included in a study of cytomegalovirus exposure and HLA in healthy donors. The PCR had 60 Vbeta and 13 Jbeta primers. The method was immunoSEQ multiplex PCR; TCRdb's version includes in-frame clones alone and lacks a portion of them. The sample lists roughly 190,000 clones, over 65% occurring once. Trimming stripped 5 bases from V and 6 bases from J, with 13 bases between. The CDR3 covers 14 residues. Germline lookup yields CDR1 SGHNT and CDR2 YENEEA. The sequenced sample consisted of PBMCs. The chain carries TRBV11-3 and TRBJ2-2; D perhaps matches TRBD1 (6 bases). The source is a woman aged 25 to 39 in good health and CMV-seronegative. CDR3 nucleotide sequence: TGTGCCAGCAGCCCCTCCGCAGGGGCCGGGGAGCTGTTTTTT. This translates into CASSPSAGAGELFF.